These T cell receptor beta chains were read from a single sample in a study of beta chain features in type 1 diabetes. Here immunoSEQ multiplex PCR was the method, and the copy in TCRdb shows in-frame clones only, minus some. This repertoire shows under 350,000 clones, roughly 24% found once; its top ten account for more than 0.009%. Source material: naive CD4+ T cells from blood. All receptors derive from a woman in her thirties with type 1 diabetes. Each CDR3 is given with its conserved first and last residue. D genes are given only for firm matches. Some rows have no size entry. The others give once, few or many, or a class for an expanded clone.

V	D	size	J	DNA	CDR3
TRBV9	-	-	TRBJ2-3	TGTGCCAGCAGCGTATTGGGAGGAGATACGCAGTATTTT	CASSVLGGDTQYF
TRBV15	-	few	TRBJ2-7	TGTGCCACCAGCGTCCTAGACAGCTACGAGCAGTACTTC	CATSVLDSYEQYF
TRBV7-8	-	-	TRBJ1-1	TGTGCCAGCAGCTTTAGCCTGAACACTGAAGCTTTCTTT	CASSFSLNTEAFF
TRBV5-1	TRBD1	-	TRBJ2-7	TGCGCCAGCAGCAGAGGGACAGCAGATAGCTCCTACGAGCAGTACTTC	CASSRGTADSSYEQYF
TRBV7-9	-	-	TRBJ2-4	TGTGCCAGCAGCTCTGGATCAACCCAGGACATTCAGTACTTC	CASSSGSTQDIQYF
TRBV19	TRBD1	-	TRBJ2-1	TGTGCCAGTAGACCTGGACAGGGGCCCGGCAATGAGCAGTTCTTC	CASRPGQGPGNEQFF
TRBV15	-	-	TRBJ2-7	TGTGCCACCGGGACTGATACCTACGAGCAGTACTTC	CATGTDTYEQYF
TRBV5-4	-	few	TRBJ1-2	TGTGCCAGCAGCCGGGACGCGGGATATGGCTACACCTTC	CASSRDAGYGYTF
TRBV15	TRBD1	-	TRBJ2-2	TGTGCCACCAGCAGGAGACAGGGAGACACCGGGGAGCTGTTTTTT	CATSRRQGDTGELFF
TRBV5-1	TRBD2	few	TRBJ2-7	TGCGCCAGCAGCTTTAGCGGGAGCTACGAGCAGTACTTC	CASSFSGSYEQYF
TRBV30	TRBD1	-	TRBJ1-5	TGTGCCTGGAGTACCGACAGGGGGGGCAATCAGCCCCAGCATTTT	CAWSTDRGGNQPQHF
TRBV2	-	once	TRBJ1-2	TGTGCCAGCAGTGAACAAGGGGCGGTCTATGGCTACACCTTC	CASSEQGAVYGYTF
TRBV7-2	-	few	TRBJ1-1	TGTGCCAGCAGCCCTCTCGACATGGTGAACACTGAAGCTTTCTTT	CASSPLDMVNTEAFF
TRBV5-1	TRBD2	few	TRBJ2-5	TGCGCCAGCTTCCTAGCGGGAGAGACCCAGTACTTC	CASFLAGETQYF
TRBV28	TRBD1	once	TRBJ1-1	TGTGCCAGCAGTTTACCCTCACCGGGACAGGGTTTTGCTTTCTTT	CASSLPSPGQGFAFF
TRBV9	TRBD1	-	TRBJ1-2	TGTGCCAGCAGCCTCGGACAGGACACTAACTATGGCTACACCTTC	CASSLGQDTNYGYTF
TRBV6-5	TRBD2	-	TRBJ2-3	TGTGCCAGCAGTTACCAAGCGGGATGGTCGCAGTATTTT	CASSYQAGWSQYF
TRBV7-3	TRBD2	-	TRBJ2-1	TGTGCCAGCAGCTCAACTAGCGGGAGCCCCTACAATGAGCAGTTCTTC	CASSSTSGSPYNEQFF
TRBV6-6	-	few	TRBJ2-3	TGTGCCAGCAGTTACAAGGGGATGGGTACAGATACGCAGTATTTT	CASSYKGMGTDTQYF
TRBV11-1	-	few	TRBJ2-5	TGTGCCAGCAGCTTTCGGGAGAGGGGAGAGACCCAGTACTTC	CASSFRERGETQYF
TRBV5-4	TRBD2	-	TRBJ2-1	TGTGCCAGCAGCTTGTCTCCGGGCGGGAGCTCCTACAATGAGCAGTTCTTC	CASSLSPGGSSYNEQFF
TRBV5-6	TRBD1	-	TRBJ2-5	TGTGCCAGCAGCTTGGGACAGGGTCGAGAGACCCAGTACTTC	CASSLGQGRETQYF
TRBV4-2	-	few	TRBJ2-1	TGTGCCAGCAGCCAAGTAGGGGGGGAGAGGGGCAATGAGCAGTTCTTC	CASSQVGGERGNEQFF
TRBV7-2	-	-	TRBJ1-5	TGTGCCAGCAGCGCACAGGGAATCGATCAGCCCCAGCATTTT	CASSAQGIDQPQHF
TRBV9	-	once	TRBJ2-3	TGTGCCAGCAGCGTATCTCCTAGCACAGATACGCAGTATTTT	CASSVSPSTDTQYF
TRBV4-1	-	-	TRBJ1-1	TGCGCCAGCAGCCAAGGGAAGGGGTACACTGAAGCTTTCTTT	CASSQGKGYTEAFF
TRBV25-1	TRBD1	-	TRBJ2-7	TGTGCCAGCGCCGGGACAGGGGCCCACGAGCAGTACTTC	CASAGTGAHEQYF
TRBV5-1	TRBD2	few	TRBJ2-7	TGCGCCAGCAGCTTGGCCCCAGCGGGAGTGGTCGAGCAGTACTTC	CASSLAPAGVVEQYF
TRBV2	-	-	TRBJ2-2	TGTGCCAGCAGTGAAGTAGCCGGGGAGCTGTTTTTT	CASSEVAGELFF
TRBV21-1	-	few	TRBJ2-1	TGTGCCAGCAGCAAAGGTTGGGGAGTCGGGGAGCAGTTCTTC	CASSKGWGVGEQFF
TRBV27	-	-	TRBJ2-5	TGTGCCAGCGCGGGATTGGAGACCCAGTACTTC	CASAGLETQYF
TRBV28	-	-	TRBJ2-7	TGTGCCAGCGGTACTTCCGGGAGCCCCTACGAGCAGTACTTC	CASGTSGSPYEQYF
TRBV6-6	-	few	TRBJ1-2	TGTGCCAGCCTCCCCCGGGGGGATTACTATGGCTACACCTTC	CASLPRGDYYGYTF
TRBV30	-	-	TRBJ2-3	TGTGCCTGGAGTAGGACACCTAGCACAGATACGCAGTATTTT	CAWSRTPSTDTQYF
TRBV5-4	-	once	TRBJ1-1	TGTGCCAGCAGCTTCCGGGGTGGGACTGAAGCTTTCTTT	CASSFRGGTEAFF
TRBV19	TRBD1	-	TRBJ1-5	TGTGCCAGTAGGAGGGACAGGATCAATCAGCCCCAGCATTTT	CASRRDRINQPQHF
TRBV30	TRBD2	few	TRBJ2-7	TGTGCCTGGTCAGGACTAGCGGGCGAGCAGTACTTC	CAWSGLAGEQYF